This TCR beta chain is drawn from a study of long-term antiretroviral therapy in people with HIV. The authors ran the immunoSEQ assay, v3.0, at survey level. Using immunoSEQ multiplex PCR, the repertoire was profiled, and TCRdb retains in-frame clones only, with some absent. The repertoire holds approximately 16,000 clones, with almost 90% as singletons. The CDR3 is 15 amino acids. Germline V gives CDR1 SNHLY, CDR2 FYNNEI. V was trimmed by 3 bases and J by 1 base, leaving 9 bases between them. HIV-positive participants all received treatment in the United States. The clonotype was recovered from a woman in her thirties with HIV. The sample here was unsorted PBMCs, taken more than 2.2 years before starting antiretroviral therapy. The chain uses TRBV2 and TRBJ2-2; no definite D call. This CDR3 reads CASSDDKGNTGELFF. The DNA of the CDR3 is TGTGCCAGCAGTGACGACAAGGGGAACACCGGGGAGCTGTTTTTT.